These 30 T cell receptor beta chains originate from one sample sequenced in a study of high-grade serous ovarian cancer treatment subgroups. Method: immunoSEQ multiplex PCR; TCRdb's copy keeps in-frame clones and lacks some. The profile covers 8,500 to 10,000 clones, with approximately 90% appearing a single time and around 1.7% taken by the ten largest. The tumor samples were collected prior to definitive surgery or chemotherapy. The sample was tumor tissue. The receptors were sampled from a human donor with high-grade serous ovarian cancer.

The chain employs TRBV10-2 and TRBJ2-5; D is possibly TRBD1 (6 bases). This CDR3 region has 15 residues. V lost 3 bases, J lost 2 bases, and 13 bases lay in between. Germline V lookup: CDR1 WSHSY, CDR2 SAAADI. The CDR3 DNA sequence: TGCGCCAGCAGTGACGTAGGGGGACCACAAGAGACCCAGTACTTC. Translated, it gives CASSDVGGPQETQYF.

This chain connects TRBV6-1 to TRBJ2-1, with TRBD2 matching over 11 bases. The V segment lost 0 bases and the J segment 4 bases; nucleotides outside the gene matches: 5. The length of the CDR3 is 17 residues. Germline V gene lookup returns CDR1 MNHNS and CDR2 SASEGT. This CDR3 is CASSEALSGGVYNEQFF. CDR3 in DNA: TGTGCCAGCAGTGAAGCCCTTAGCGGGGGGGTTTACAATGAGCAGTTCTTC.

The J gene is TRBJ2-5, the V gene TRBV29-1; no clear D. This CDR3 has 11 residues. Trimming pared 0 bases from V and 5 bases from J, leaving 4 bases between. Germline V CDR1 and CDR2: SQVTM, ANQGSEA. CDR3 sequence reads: CSVEEGETQYF. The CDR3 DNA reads TGCAGCGTTGAAGAGGGTGAGACCCAGTACTTC.

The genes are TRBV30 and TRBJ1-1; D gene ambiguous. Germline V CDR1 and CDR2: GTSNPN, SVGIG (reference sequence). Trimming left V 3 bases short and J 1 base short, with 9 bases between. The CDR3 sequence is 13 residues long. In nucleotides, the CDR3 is TGTGCCTGGAGCCGCGCGTCGAACACTGAAGCTTTCTTT. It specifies CAWSRASNTEAFF.

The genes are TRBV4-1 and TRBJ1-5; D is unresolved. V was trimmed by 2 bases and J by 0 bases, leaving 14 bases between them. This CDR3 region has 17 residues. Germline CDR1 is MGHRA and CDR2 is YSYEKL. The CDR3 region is CASSQFFPPGSNQPQHF. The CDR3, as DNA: TGCGCCAGCAGCCAATTCTTCCCTCCGGGTAGCAATCAGCCCCAGCATTTT.

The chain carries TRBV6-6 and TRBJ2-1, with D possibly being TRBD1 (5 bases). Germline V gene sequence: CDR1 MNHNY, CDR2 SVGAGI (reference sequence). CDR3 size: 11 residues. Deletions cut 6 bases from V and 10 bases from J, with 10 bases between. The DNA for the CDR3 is TGTGCCAGCAGGGAACCAGGGGAGCAGTTCTTC. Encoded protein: CASREPGEQFF.

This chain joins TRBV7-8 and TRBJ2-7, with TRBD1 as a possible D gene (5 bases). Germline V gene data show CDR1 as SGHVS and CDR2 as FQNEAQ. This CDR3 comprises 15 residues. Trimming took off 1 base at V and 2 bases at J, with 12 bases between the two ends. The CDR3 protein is CASSLGAGPAYEQYF. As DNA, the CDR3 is TGTGCCAGCAGCTTAGGTGCAGGGCCCGCCTACGAGCAGTACTTC.

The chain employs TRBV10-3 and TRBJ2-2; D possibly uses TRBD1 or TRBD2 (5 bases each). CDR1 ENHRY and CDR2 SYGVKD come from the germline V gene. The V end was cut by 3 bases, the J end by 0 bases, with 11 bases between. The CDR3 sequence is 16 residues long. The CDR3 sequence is CAISDFGGSNTGELFF. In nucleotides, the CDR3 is TGTGCCATCAGTGATTTTGGGGGTTCGAACACCGGGGAGCTGTTTTTT.

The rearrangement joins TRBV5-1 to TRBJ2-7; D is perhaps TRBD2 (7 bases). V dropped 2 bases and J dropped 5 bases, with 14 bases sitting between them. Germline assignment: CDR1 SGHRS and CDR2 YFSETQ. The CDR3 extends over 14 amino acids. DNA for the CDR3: TGCGCCAGCAGCTTAACCAGGGGAGGGGACGAGCAGTACTTC. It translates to CASSLTRGGDEQYF. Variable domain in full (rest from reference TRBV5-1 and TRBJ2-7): KAGVTQTPRYLIKTRGQQVTLSCSPISGHRSVSWYQQTPGQGLQFLFEYFSETQRNKGNFPGRFSGRQFSNSRSEMNVSTLELGDSALYLCASSLTRGGDEQYFGPGTRLTVT.

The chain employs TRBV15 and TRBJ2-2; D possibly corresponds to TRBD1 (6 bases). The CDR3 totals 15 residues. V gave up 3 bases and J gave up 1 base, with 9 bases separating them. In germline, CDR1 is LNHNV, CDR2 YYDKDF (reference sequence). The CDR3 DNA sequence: TGTGCCACCAGCAGGGAACAGGGGAACACCGGGGAGCTGTTTTTT. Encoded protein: CATSREQGNTGELFF.

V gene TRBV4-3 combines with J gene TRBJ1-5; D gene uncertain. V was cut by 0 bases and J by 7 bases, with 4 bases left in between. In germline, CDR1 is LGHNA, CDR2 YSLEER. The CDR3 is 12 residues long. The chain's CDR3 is CASSQDGQPQHF. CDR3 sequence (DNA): TGCGCCAGCAGCCAAGATGGACAGCCCCAGCATTTT.

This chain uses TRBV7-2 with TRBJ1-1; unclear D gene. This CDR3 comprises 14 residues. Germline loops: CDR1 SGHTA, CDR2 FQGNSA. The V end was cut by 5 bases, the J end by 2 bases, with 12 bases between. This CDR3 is CASSLRTGNTEAFF. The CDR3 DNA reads TGTGCCAGCAGCCTAAGGACGGGAAACACTGAAGCTTTCTTT.

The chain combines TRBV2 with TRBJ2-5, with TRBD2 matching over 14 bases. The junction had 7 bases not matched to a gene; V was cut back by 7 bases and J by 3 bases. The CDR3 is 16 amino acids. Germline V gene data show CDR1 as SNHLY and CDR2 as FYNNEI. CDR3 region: CASNPGLAGEKETQYF. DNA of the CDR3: TGTGCCAGCAATCCGGGACTAGCGGGGGAAAAAGAGACCCAGTACTTC. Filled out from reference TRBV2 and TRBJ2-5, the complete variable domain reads EPEVTQTPSHQVTQMGQEVILRCVPISNHLYFYWYRQILGQKVEFLVSFYNNEISEKSEIFDDQFSVERPDGSNFTLKIRSTKLEDSAMYFCASNPGLAGEKETQYFGPGTRLLVL.

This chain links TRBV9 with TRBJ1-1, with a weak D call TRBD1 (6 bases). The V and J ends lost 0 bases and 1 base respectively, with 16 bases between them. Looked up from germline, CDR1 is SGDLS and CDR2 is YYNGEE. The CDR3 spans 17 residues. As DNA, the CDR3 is TGTGCCAGCAGCGTAGTTCTGGGGGCGGGTTGGAACACTGAAGCTTTCTTT. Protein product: CASSVVLGAGWNTEAFF. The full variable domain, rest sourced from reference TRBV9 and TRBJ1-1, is DSGVTQTPKHLITATGQRVTLRCSPRSGDLSVYWYQQSLDQGLQFLIQYYNGEERAKGNILERFSAQQFPDLHSELNLSSLELGDSALYFCASSVVLGAGWNTEAFFGQGTRLTVV.

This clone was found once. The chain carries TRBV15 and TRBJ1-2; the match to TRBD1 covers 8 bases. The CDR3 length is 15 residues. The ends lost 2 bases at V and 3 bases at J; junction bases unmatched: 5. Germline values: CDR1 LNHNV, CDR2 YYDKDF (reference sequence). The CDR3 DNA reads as TGTGCCACCAGCAGATCAAGGACAGGGCACTATGGCTACACCTTC. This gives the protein CATSRSRTGHYGYTF.

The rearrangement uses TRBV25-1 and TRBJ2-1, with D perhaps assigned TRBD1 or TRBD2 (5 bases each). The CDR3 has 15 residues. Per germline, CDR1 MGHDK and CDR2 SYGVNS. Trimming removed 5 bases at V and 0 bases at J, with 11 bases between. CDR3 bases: TGTGCCAGCAGTCCCCGGGGCGTCTCCTACAATGAGCAGTTCTTC. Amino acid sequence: CASSPRGVSYNEQFF. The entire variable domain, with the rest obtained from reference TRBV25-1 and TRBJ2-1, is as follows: EADIYQTPRYLVIGTGKKITLECSQTMGHDKMYWYQQDPGMELHLIHYSYGVNSTEKGDLSSESTVSRIRTEHFPLTLESARPSHTSQYLCASSPRGVSYNEQFFGPGTRLTVL.

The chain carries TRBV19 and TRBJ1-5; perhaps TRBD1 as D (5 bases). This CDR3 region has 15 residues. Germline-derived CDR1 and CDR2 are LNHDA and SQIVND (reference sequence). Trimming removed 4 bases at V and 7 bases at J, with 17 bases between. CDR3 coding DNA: TGTGCCAGTAGTACTTGGTCGCAGGGCTTCCAGCCCCAGCATTTT. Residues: CASSTWSQGFQPQHF.

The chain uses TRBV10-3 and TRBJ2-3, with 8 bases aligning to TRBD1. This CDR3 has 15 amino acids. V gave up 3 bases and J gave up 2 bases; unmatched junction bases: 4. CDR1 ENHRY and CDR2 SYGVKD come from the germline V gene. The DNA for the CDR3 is TGTGCCATCAGTGACGTGACAGGGGTCACAGATACGCAGTATTTT. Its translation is CAISDVTGVTDTQYF.

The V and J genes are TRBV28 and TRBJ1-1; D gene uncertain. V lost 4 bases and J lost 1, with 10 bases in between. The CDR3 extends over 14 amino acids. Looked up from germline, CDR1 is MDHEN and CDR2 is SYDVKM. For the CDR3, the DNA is TGTGCCAGCAGTTCGGCAGGCAAGAACACTGAAGCTTTCTTT. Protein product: CASSSAGKNTEAFF. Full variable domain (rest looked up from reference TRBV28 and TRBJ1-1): DVKVTQSSRYLVKRTGEKVFLECVQDMDHENMFWYRQDPGLGLRLIYFSYDVKMKEKGDIPEGYSVSREKKERFSLILESASTNQTSMYLCASSSAGKNTEAFFGQGTRLTVV.

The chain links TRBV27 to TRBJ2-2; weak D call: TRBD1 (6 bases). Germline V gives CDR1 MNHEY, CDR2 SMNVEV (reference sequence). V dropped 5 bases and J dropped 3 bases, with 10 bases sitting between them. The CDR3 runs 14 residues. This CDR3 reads CASSPDRYTGELFF. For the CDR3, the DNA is TGTGCCAGCAGTCCCGACAGGTACACCGGGGAGCTGTTTTTT.

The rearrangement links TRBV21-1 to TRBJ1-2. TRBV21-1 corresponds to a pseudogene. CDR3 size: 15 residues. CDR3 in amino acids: CASSKTSREGLSYTF. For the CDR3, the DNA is TGTGCCAGCAGCAAAACTAGCCGGGAAGGGTTAAGCTACACCTTC.

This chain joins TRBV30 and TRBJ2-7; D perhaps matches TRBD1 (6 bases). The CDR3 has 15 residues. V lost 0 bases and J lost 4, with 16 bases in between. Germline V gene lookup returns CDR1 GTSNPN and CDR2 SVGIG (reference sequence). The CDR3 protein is CAWSVYRVLGYEQYF. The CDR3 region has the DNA TGTGCCTGGAGTGTATACAGGGTGTTAGGGTACGAGCAGTACTTC. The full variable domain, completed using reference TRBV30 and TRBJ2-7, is SQTIHQWPATLVQPVGSPLSLECTVEGTSNPNLYWYRQAAGRGLQLLFYSVGIGQISSEVPQNLSASRPQDRQFILSSKKLLLSDSGFYLCAWSVYRVLGYEQYFGPGTRLTVT.

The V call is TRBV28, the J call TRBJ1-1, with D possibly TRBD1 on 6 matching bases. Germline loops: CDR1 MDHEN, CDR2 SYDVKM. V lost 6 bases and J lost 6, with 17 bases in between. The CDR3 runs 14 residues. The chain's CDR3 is CASSPRVPGAEAFF. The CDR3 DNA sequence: TGTGCCAGCAGCCCCAGGGTCCCAGGGGCTGAAGCTTTCTTT.

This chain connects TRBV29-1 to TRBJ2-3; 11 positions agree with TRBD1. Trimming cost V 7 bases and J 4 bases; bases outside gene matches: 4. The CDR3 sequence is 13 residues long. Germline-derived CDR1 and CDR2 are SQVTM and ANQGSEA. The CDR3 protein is CSASGQGADTQYF. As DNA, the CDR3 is TGCAGCGCCTCGGGACAGGGGGCAGATACGCAGTATTTT.

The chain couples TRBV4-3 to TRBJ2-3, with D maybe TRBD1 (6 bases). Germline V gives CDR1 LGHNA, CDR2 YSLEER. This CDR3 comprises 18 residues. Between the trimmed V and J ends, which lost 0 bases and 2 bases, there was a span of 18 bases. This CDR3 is CASSQERQGPVFTDTQYF. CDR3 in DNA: TGCGCCAGCAGCCAAGAGAGGCAGGGGCCTGTGTTCACAGATACGCAGTATTTT.

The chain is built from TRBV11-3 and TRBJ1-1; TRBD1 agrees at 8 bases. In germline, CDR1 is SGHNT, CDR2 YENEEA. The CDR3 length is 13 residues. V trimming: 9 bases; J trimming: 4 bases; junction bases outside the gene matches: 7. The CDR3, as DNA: TGTGCCAGTGGACAGGGCTACCGCACTGAAGCTTTCTTT. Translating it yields CASGQGYRTEAFF.

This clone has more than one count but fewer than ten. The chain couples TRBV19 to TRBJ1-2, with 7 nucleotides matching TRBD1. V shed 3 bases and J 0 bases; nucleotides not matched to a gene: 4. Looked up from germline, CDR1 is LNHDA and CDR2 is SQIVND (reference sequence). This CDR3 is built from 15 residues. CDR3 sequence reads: CASSIDRATNYGYTF. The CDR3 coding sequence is TGTGCCAGTAGTATCGACAGGGCAACTAACTATGGCTACACCTTC.

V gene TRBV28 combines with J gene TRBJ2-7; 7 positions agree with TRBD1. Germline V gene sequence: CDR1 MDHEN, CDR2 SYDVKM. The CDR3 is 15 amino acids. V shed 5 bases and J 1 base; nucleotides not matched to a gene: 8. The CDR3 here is CASSPPGDRSYEQYF. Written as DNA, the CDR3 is TGTGCCAGCAGTCCACCAGGGGACAGATCCTACGAGCAGTACTTC.

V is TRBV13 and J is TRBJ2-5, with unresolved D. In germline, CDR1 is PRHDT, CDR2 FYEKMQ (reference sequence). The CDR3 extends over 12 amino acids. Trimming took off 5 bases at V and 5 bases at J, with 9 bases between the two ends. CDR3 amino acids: CASSRLSETQYF. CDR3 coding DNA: TGTGCCAGCAGCCGTCTTTCGGAGACCCAGTACTTC. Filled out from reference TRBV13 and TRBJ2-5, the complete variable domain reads AAGVIQSPRHLIKEKRETATLKCYPIPRHDTVYWYQQGPGQDPQFLISFYEKMQSDKGSIPDRFSAQQFSDYHSELNMSSLELGDSALYFCASSRLSETQYFGPGTRLLVL.

The CDR3 region is CASSGVGTQAFF. DNA for the CDR3: TGTGCCAGCAGTGGGGTCGGGACCCAAGCTTTCTTT. This chain joins TRBV6-5 and TRBJ1-1, with a tentative D call TRBD1 (5 bases). Trimming stripped 5 bases from V and 9 bases from J, with 13 bases between. Germline V CDR1 and CDR2: MNHEY, SVGAGI. This CDR3 region has 12 residues.